A selection of T cell receptor beta chains follows, all from one sample in a study of T cell responses to AZD1222 COVID-19 vaccine. TCRdb keeps only in-frame clones here, not all; method: immunoSEQ multiplex PCR. The sample has nearly 90,000 clones, around nine tenths seen once; the top ten hold around 10%. Sequencing used peripheral blood, obtained on day 0 of MenACWY control vaccination. All receptors derive from an adult in good health. Both conserved end residues are part of each CDR3. D genes are given only for firm matches. Part of the rows lack a size; the others show once, few, many or a class for expanded clones.

v_gene,j_gene,d_gene,abundance,CDR3aa,CDR3nt
TRBV19,TRBJ1-6,.,once,CASSDTRSPLHF,TGTGCCAGTAGTGATACACGGTCACCCCTCCACTTT
TRBV7-8,TRBJ1-1,TRBD1,.,CASSRSRQGAAAFF,TGTGCCAGCAGCCGATCCCGACAGGGTGCGGCGGCTTTCTTT
TRBV11-2,TRBJ2-7,.,.,CASSSLTGRPYEQYF,TGTGCCAGCAGCTCTCTGACAGGTCGCCCCTACGAGCAGTACTTC
TRBV19,TRBJ1-5,TRBD1,.,CASSGQGPRSNQPQHF,TGTGCCAGTAGTGGACAGGGACCTCGGAGCAATCAGCCCCAGCATTTT
TRBV6-1,TRBJ1-2,.,.,CASSEKRDSSYGYTF,TGTGCCAGCAGTGAAAAGCGGGACTCATCCTATGGCTACACCTTC
TRBV19,TRBJ1-4,TRBD1,.,CASSGTATNEKLFF,TGTGCCAGTTCCGGGACAGCAACTAATGAAAAACTGTTTTTT
TRBV5-4,TRBJ1-2,.,.,CASSLDINAYGYTF,TGTGCCAGCAGCTTAGACATCAACGCCTATGGCTACACCTTC
TRBV7-7,TRBJ2-1,TRBD2,.,CASSPGGALLNEQFF,TGTGCCAGCAGCCCCGGGGGGGCCCTTCTCAATGAGCAGTTCTTC
TRBV7-9,TRBJ1-5,.,once,CASSLLGSQPQHF,TGTGCCAGCAGCCTTTTGGGTTCTCAGCCCCAGCATTTT
TRBV11-3,TRBJ2-1,.,.,CASSLDGPGGYNEQFF,TGTGCCAGCAGCTTAGATGGACCGGGTGGCTACAATGAGCAGTTCTTC
TRBV28,TRBJ1-2,.,.,CASSSPRQLLYGYTF,TGTGCCAGCAGCTCCCCCCGACAGTTGCTCTATGGCTACACCTTC
TRBV6-5,TRBJ2-5,TRBD2,.,CASSYKAGEEETQYF,TGTGCCAGCAGTTACAAAGCGGGGGAGGAAGAGACCCAGTACTTC
TRBV7-2,TRBJ2-3,TRBD1,.,CASGQPRQGGDTQYF,TGTGCCAGCGGACAACCAAGACAGGGTGGAGATACGCAGTATTTT
TRBV29-1,TRBJ2-3,TRBD1,.,CSARGQGAGDTQYF,TGCAGCGCCCGGGGACAGGGGGCCGGAGATACGCAGTATTTT